This TCR beta chain was captured by sequencing in a study of blood T cell repertoires in COVID-19. This clone was recorded only once. Germline assignment: CDR1 LNHDA and CDR2 SQIVND (reference sequence). The V end was cut by 3 bases, the J end by 8 bases, with 16 bases between. The CDR3 length is 14 residues. Produced via immunoSEQ multiplex PCR; TCRdb's table is partial and in-frame only. The sample consists of about 160,000 clones, approximately 87% of them appearing once. The V call is TRBV19, the J call TRBJ1-2; D uncertain. This TCR was sampled from a woman aged 50 to 60 who had recovered from COVID-19. Input material: PBMCs or T cells enriched from blood (not recorded which). The CDR3 DNA reads as TGTGCCAGTAGTATTGGCACCCAACGAATCGGCTACACCTTC. Translated: CASSIGTQRIGYTF.